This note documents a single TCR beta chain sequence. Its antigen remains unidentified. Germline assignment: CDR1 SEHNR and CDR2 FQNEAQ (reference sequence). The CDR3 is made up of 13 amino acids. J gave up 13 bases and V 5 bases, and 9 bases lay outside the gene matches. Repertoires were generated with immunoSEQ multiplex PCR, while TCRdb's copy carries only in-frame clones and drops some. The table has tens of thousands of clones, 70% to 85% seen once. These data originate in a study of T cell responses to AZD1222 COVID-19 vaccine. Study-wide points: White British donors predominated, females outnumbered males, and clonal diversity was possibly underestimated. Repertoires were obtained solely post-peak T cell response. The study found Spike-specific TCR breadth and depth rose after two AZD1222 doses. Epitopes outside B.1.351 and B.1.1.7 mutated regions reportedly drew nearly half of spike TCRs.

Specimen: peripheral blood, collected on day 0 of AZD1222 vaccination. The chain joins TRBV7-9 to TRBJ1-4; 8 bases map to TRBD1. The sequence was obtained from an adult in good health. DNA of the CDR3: TGTGCCAGCAGCCCTCAGGACAGGGCCGCACTGTTTTTT. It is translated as CASSPQDRAALFF. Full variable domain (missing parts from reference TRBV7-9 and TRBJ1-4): DTGVSQNPRHKITKRGQNVTFRCDPISEHNRLYWYRQTLGQGPEFLTYFQNEAQLEKSRLLSDRFSAERPKGSFSTLEIQRTEQGDSAMYLCASSPQDRAALFFGSGTQLSVL.